The 11 T cell receptor beta chains in this list originate from one sample, sequenced in a study of cytomegalovirus exposure and HLA in healthy donors. The PCR employed 60 Vbeta primers together with 13 Jbeta primers. Assay used: immunoSEQ multiplex PCR; TCRdb lists only in-frame clones, some missing. The sample carries 160,000 or so clones, approximately 82% recorded once. Sequenced sample: PBMCs. The receptors were gathered from a male donor in good health and CMV-seronegative.

The chain joins TRBV10-3 to TRBJ2-3; TRBD2 agrees at 14 bases. Germline CDR1 is ENHRY and CDR2 is SYGVKD. This CDR3 contains 15 residues. Germline trimming cut 6 bases from V and 4 bases from J; bases unmatched to any gene: 3. The CDR3 DNA reads TGTGCCATCAGGGGACTAGCGGGAGAGGCAGATACGCAGTATTTT. Translating it yields CAIRGLAGEADTQYF.

The chain's CDR3 is CASSRREALSDTQYF. The CDR3 region has the DNA TGTGCCAGCAGTCGCCGGGAGGCCCTTTCAGATACGCAGTATTTT. The chain uses TRBV5-4 and TRBJ2-3, with 7 positions matching TRBD2. This CDR3 is built from 15 residues. Per germline, CDR1 SGHNT and CDR2 YYREEE (reference sequence). Trimming cost V 5 bases and J 4 bases; bases outside gene matches: 10.

The chain links TRBV28 to TRBJ1-3; TRBD1 matches at 8 bases. The germline V gene has CDR1 MDHEN and CDR2 SYDVKM. The length of the CDR3 is 18 residues. V shed 5 bases and J 0 bases; nucleotides not matched to a gene: 12. The CDR3 region has the DNA TGTGCCAGCAGTCCCCTGGACGGGACAGGAAGCTCTGGAAACACCATATATTTT. Translating gives CASSPLDGTGSSGNTIYF.

J is TRBJ2-5 and V is TRBV27; D is perhaps TRBD2 (6 bases). The CDR3 is 13 amino acids. Trimming shortened V by 3 bases and J by 7 bases, and 12 bases separated the two germline ends. Germline CDR1 and CDR2: MNHEY and SMNVEV (reference sequence). The CDR3 spells CASSFASAGTQYF. The CDR3 region has the DNA TGTGCCAGCAGTTTTGCTAGCGCGGGGACCCAGTACTTC.

The chain links TRBV4-3 to TRBJ2-7; D possibly corresponds to TRBD2 (6 bases). V was shortened by 6 bases and J by 2 bases, with 20 bases between the two germline ends. The CDR3 has 16 amino acids. The germline gives CDR1 LGHNA, CDR2 YSLEER. The CDR3 DNA sequence: TGCGCCAGCAGTCGTGAACGGGACTCGCAAGCCTACGAGCAGTACTTC. Residues: CASSRERDSQAYEQYF.

This clone was seen a handful of times. The genes are TRBV19 and TRBJ1-5; TRBD1 aligns across 9 bases. J was trimmed by 11 bases and V by 6 bases; bases with no gene match: 14. The germline V gene encodes CDR1 LNHDA and CDR2 SQIVND (reference sequence). The CDR3 is 15 amino acids. Written as DNA, the CDR3 is TGTGCCAGTAGCCTACTTCCCGGGACAGGGTTTGCCCAGCATTTT. Translating it yields CASSLLPGTGFAQHF.

This clone was detected only a few times. This chain uses TRBV5-1 with TRBJ2-5; D remains unclear. The CDR3 sequence is 12 residues long. Trimming took off 3 bases at V and 0 bases at J, with 3 bases between the two ends. Germline V gene sequence: CDR1 SGHRS, CDR2 YFSETQ. The DNA of the CDR3 is TGCGCCAGCAGCTCCAACCAAGAGACCCAGTACTTC. It specifies CASSSNQETQYF.

The chain recombines TRBV14 with TRBJ1-2, with D possibly TRBD1 on 5 matching bases. Between the trimmed V and J ends, which lost 2 bases and 4 bases, there was a span of 5 bases. Germline V lookup: CDR1 SGHDN, CDR2 FVKESK. The CDR3 is made up of 12 amino acids. The CDR3 spells CASSQQGYGYTF. DNA of the CDR3: TGTGCCAGCAGCCAACAGGGCTATGGCTACACCTTC.

The J gene is TRBJ2-7, the V gene TRBV5-6, with 10 bases identical to TRBD1. Trimming took 4 bases from V and 3 from J; bases not matched to a gene: 7. Germline V gene data show CDR1 as SGHDT and CDR2 as YYEEEE. The CDR3 covers 15 residues. CDR3 region: CASSIRDRGLYEQYF. Written as DNA, the CDR3 is TGTGCCAGCAGCATCCGCGACAGGGGGCTCTACGAGCAGTACTTC.

The chain couples TRBV11-2 to TRBJ1-5; weak D call: TRBD1 (5 bases). V was clipped by 5 bases and J by 7 bases, with 18 bases between them. Germline assignment: CDR1 SGHAT and CDR2 FQNNGV. The CDR3 spans 15 residues. The CDR3 DNA reads TGTGCCAGCAGCGGGGGGTCGGGAGGGCCACAGCCCCAGCATTTT. It encodes CASSGGSGGPQPQHF.

The chain recombines TRBV4-3 with TRBJ2-3; D remains ambiguous. With 0 bases removed from V and 2 bases from J, the gap between germline ends came to 12 bases. Germline values: CDR1 LGHNA, CDR2 YSLEER. This CDR3 region has 16 residues. The DNA of the CDR3 is TGCGCCAGCAGCCAAGACCACGAGACAAACACAGATACGCAGTATTTT. This translates into CASSQDHETNTDTQYF.